The 30 T cell receptor beta chains reported below all come from one sample, sequenced in a study of response to subunit inactivated influenza vaccine. TCRdb independently ran MiXCR on the RT-PCR reads; one entry per CDR3 protein. The sample records 710,000 or so distinct CDR3 sequences, about 15% being singletons. This specimen consisted of PBMCs from blood, obtained roughly 12 days after vaccination. The receptors here all came from a man aged 45 to 65 who received an inactivated influenza vaccine.

The chain has TRBV15 and TRBJ1-5; TRBD1 matches 8 bases. V trimming: 5 bases; J trimming: 6 bases; junction bases outside the gene matches: 3. The germline V gene encodes CDR1 LNHNV and CDR2 YYDKDF (reference sequence). CDR3 length: 13 residues. CDR3 amino acids: CATSLTGGQPQHF. The CDR3 nucleotides read TGTGCCACCAGCCTTACAGGGGGTCAGCCCCAGCATTTT.

This chain links TRBV28 with TRBJ2-5, with no clear D. The V end lost 9 bases, the J end lost 5 bases, and 13 bases lay between the germline ends. Looked up from germline, CDR1 is MDHEN and CDR2 is SYDVKM. The CDR3 covers 12 residues. This CDR3 reads CARRYREETQYF. In DNA, the CDR3 is TGTGCCAGGAGGTATCGTGAGGAGACCCAGTACTTC.

The V and J genes are TRBV2 and TRBJ1-2; D is undetermined. This CDR3 is built from 13 residues. Germline V CDR1 and CDR2: SNHLY, FYNNEI. V lost 7 bases to trimming and J lost 1 base, with 10 bases between them. The CDR3 DNA reads as TGTGCCAGCATAAGGTCCTTTAACTATGGCTACACCTTC. Translated: CASIRSFNYGYTF.

This clonotype has only a few counts. The V and J genes are TRBV12-3 or TRBV12-4 and TRBJ1-1; D remains unclear. There are 16 residues in the CDR3. Trimming removed 6 bases from V and 6 bases from J, with 23 bases in between. The DNA of the CDR3 is TGTGCCAGCAGCCACCCGGGGTCCCCGAGGATCGCTGAAGCTTTCTTT. Protein sequence: CASSHPGSPRIAEAFF.

CDR3 in DNA: TGTGCCATCAATGACAAGGAGAACACCGGGGAGCTGTTTTTT. It translates to CAINDKENTGELFF. The chain couples TRBV10-3 to TRBJ2-2; D unresolved. CDR3 length equals 14 residues. Germline values: CDR1 ENHRY, CDR2 SYGVKD. Trimming took 7 bases from V and 1 from J, leaving 10 bases between them.

This clonotype has only a few counts. The CDR3 DNA follows: TGCAGCGGGGGTAGAGACAGGGATGATGAGCAGTTCTTC. This sequence encodes CSGGRDRDDEQFF. The V gene is TRBV29-1, the J gene TRBJ2-1, with 7 bases fitting TRBD1. Germline V gives CDR1 SQVTM, CDR2 ANQGSEA. Unmatched junction bases numbered 11, after V lost 7 bases and J lost 8 bases. The CDR3 spans 13 residues.

This clonotype was seen a handful of times. The chain combines TRBV12-3 or TRBV12-4 with TRBJ1-1, with D perhaps TRBD1 (5 bases). CDR3 size: 14 residues. With 2 bases removed from V and 4 bases from J, the gap between germline ends came to 11 bases. DNA for the CDR3: TGTGCCAGCAGTTTAAGGGCAGGGCCCACTGAAGCTTTCTTT. This gives the protein CASSLRAGPTEAFF.

V is TRBV6-1 and J is TRBJ2-4; no definite D call. This CDR3 contains 16 residues. Germline V gives CDR1 MNHNS, CDR2 SASEGT. V shed 1 base and J shed 1 base, with 11 bases lying between them. CDR3 coding DNA: TGTGCCAGCAGTGAAGTAGGGAATGGGGCCAAAAACATTCAGTACTTC. Its translation is CASSEVGNGAKNIQYF.

The CDR3 here is CATSRDRGDLETQYF. The CDR3 DNA follows: TGTGCCACCAGCAGAGATCGGGGGGATTTGGAGACCCAGTACTTC. The chain couples TRBV15 to TRBJ2-5; 7 bases match TRBD2. The CDR3 extends over 15 amino acids. V gave up 0 bases and J gave up 5 bases; unmatched junction bases: 6. Germline-derived CDR1 and CDR2 are LNHNV and YYDKDF (reference sequence).

This clonotype was seen many times. The chain uses TRBV7-2 and TRBJ2-7; D gene ambiguous. Looked up from germline, CDR1 is SGHTA and CDR2 is FQGNSA. The CDR3 has 14 amino acids. V lost 1 base and J lost 2, with 9 bases in between. The CDR3 spells CASSLGGSTYEQYF. The CDR3, as DNA: TGTGCCAGCAGCTTAGGCGGCAGCACCTACGAGCAGTACTTC.

This clonotype was seen at least ten times. The gene calls are TRBV20-1 and TRBJ2-3; 8 bases align to TRBD1. V shed 0 bases and J 2 bases; nucleotides not matched to a gene: 10. CDR3 length: 17 amino acids. CDR1 and CDR2 (germline): DFQATT, SNEGSKA (reference sequence). In nucleotides, the CDR3 is TGCAGTGCTAGAGATGTGTCTCGGACAGGGCCCACAGATACGCAGTATTTT. It is translated as CSARDVSRTGPTDTQYF.

This clonotype turned up a few times. The gene calls are TRBV20-1 and TRBJ2-1; TRBD2 matches at 10 bases. The CDR3 extends over 15 amino acids. The germline CDR1 and CDR2 sequences are DFQATT and SNEGSKA (reference sequence). The V segment lost 3 bases and the J segment 8 bases; nucleotides outside the gene matches: 10. The CDR3 region has the DNA TGCAGTGCTAGTGGAAGGCTAGCGGGAGTCGATGAGCAGTTCTTC. Translation: CSASGRLAGVDEQFF.

This clonotype was detected many times. This chain uses TRBV5-1 with TRBJ2-1; no definite D call. Trimming removed 4 bases at V and 6 bases at J, with 14 bases between. The germline V gene has CDR1 SGHRS and CDR2 YFSETQ. The CDR3 length is 14 residues. CDR3 DNA: TGCGCCAGCAGCCCGAATGTGCGTGGCAATGAGCAGTTCTTC. Protein product: CASSPNVRGNEQFF.

This clonotype has only a few counts. The chain links TRBV28 to TRBJ2-3; D ambiguous. In germline, CDR1 is MDHEN, CDR2 SYDVKM. With 1 base removed from V and 0 bases from J, the gap between germline ends came to 29 bases. The CDR3 sequence is 22 residues long. The CDR3 coding sequence is TGTGCCAGCAGTTTATCTCCCTGGTTCCAAGGTCCCGGGCCCTATAGCACAGATACGCAGTATTTT. Its translation is CASSLSPWFQGPGPYSTDTQYF. Variable domain in full (rest from reference TRBV28 and TRBJ2-3): DVKVTQSSRYLVKRTGEKVFLECVQDMDHENMFWYRQDPGLGLRLIYFSYDVKMKEKGDIPEGYSVSREKKERFSLILESASTNQTSMYLCASSLSPWFQGPGPYSTDTQYFGPGTRLTVL.

This clonotype came up a few times. The V call is TRBV6-5, the J call TRBJ2-2; no definite D call. Trimming stripped 2 bases from V and 0 bases from J, with 16 bases between. This CDR3 region has 18 residues. CDR1 and CDR2 (germline): MNHEY, SVGAGI. CDR3 residues: CASSYVFPIVANTGELFF. For the CDR3, the DNA is TGTGCCAGCAGTTACGTCTTCCCAATAGTAGCGAACACCGGGGAGCTGTTTTTT.

Notes on this clonotype: An end of the junction differs from the germline gene, which may be a read error. The chain is built from TRBV6-1 and TRBJ2-5; 10 bases match TRBD2. CDR3 length: 17 residues. CDR1 MNHNS and CDR2 SASEGT come from the germline V gene. CDR3 region: CAISEGLAGASQETQYF. In nucleotides, the CDR3 is TGTGCCATCAGTGAAGGGCTAGCGGGGGCCTCCCAAGAGACCCAGTACTTC.

The rearrangement links TRBV7-9 to TRBJ2-1; TRBD2 aligns across 7 bases. The J segment lost 6 bases and the V segment lost 0 bases, leaving 2 bases of the junction unmatched. Germline CDR1 SEHNR, CDR2 FQNEAQ (reference sequence). The CDR3 has 14 amino acids. As DNA, the CDR3 is TGTGCCAGCAGCTTAGCTACTAGCGCCAATGAGCAGTTCTTC. It encodes CASSLATSANEQFF.

A remark on this clonotype: This may stem from a read error, because a much larger clone lies one nucleotide away. This sequence joins TRBV9 and TRBJ2-3; TRBD1 is a possible D gene (5 bases). The CDR3 consists of 16 residues. Germline CDR1 SGDLS, CDR2 YYNGEE. In nucleotides, the CDR3 is TGTGCCAGCAGCCCCCTTGTAGGGGTGGACACAGATATGCAGTATTTT. It encodes CASSPLVGVDTDMQYF.

The chain has TRBV6-5 and TRBJ2-1; 16 bases align to TRBD2. The CDR3 contains 18 residues. From germline, CDR1 is MNHEY and CDR2 SVGAGI. Trimming took 4 bases from V and 9 from J; bases not matched to a gene: 12. CDR3: CASSLQGTSGGAPFEQFF. In DNA form, the CDR3 reads TGTGCCAGCAGTTTACAGGGGACTAGCGGGGGGGCCCCATTTGAGCAGTTCTTC.

This clonotype has more than one count but fewer than ten. This chain links TRBV7-9 with TRBJ1-2; 7 bases align to TRBD1. CDR1 and CDR2 (germline): SEHNR, FQNEAQ (reference sequence). The CDR3 totals 15 residues. J was trimmed by 4 bases and V by 1 base; bases with no gene match: 6. CDR3 protein: CASSLVGGGSYGYTF. CDR3 coding DNA: TGTGCCAGCAGCTTAGTAGGAGGGGGCAGCTATGGCTACACCTTC.

The chain recombines TRBV15 with TRBJ2-2; no clear D gene. V lost 0 bases and J lost 0, with 5 bases in between. The CDR3 is made up of 15 amino acids. Germline V CDR1 and CDR2: LNHNV, YYDKDF (reference sequence). CDR3 protein: CATSREVANTGELFF. The CDR3 DNA follows: TGTGCCACCAGCAGAGAGGTAGCGAACACCGGGGAGCTGTTTTTT.

The chain is built from TRBV5-4 and TRBJ2-5; D may be TRBD1 or TRBD2 (5 bases each). From germline, CDR1 is SGHNT and CDR2 YYREEE (reference sequence). V was pared by 0 bases and J by 3 bases, with 9 bases between. This CDR3 spans 14 amino acids. The CDR3 bases are TGTGCCAGCAGCTTGGGGGACCACGAAGAGACCCAGTACTTC. It codes for CASSLGDHEETQYF. Together with reference TRBV5-4 and TRBJ2-5, the CDR3 gives the full variable domain: ETGVTQSPTHLIKTRGQQVTLRCSSQSGHNTVSWYQQALGQGPQFIFQYYREEENGRGNFPPRFSGLQFPNYSSELNVNALELDDSALYLCASSLGDHEETQYFGPGTRLLVL.

The CDR3 region is CASSQWGRSYEQYF. The CDR3 DNA reads as TGTGCCAGCAGCCAGTGGGGTCGGTCCTACGAGCAGTACTTC. The rearrangement uses TRBV7-9 and TRBJ2-7; D remains unclear. Germline CDR1 SEHNR, CDR2 FQNEAQ (reference sequence). Trimming cost V 5 bases and J 1 base, with 12 bases left between them. The CDR3 spans 14 residues.

The V gene is TRBV2, the J gene TRBJ1-1; D is unclear. Germline-derived CDR1 and CDR2 are SNHLY and FYNNEI. The CDR3 is made up of 16 amino acids. V dropped 4 bases and J dropped 2 bases, with 17 bases sitting between them. The CDR3 is CASSGPSRGENTEAFF. CDR3 in DNA: TGTGCCAGCAGTGGACCGTCCCGCGGGGAAAACACTGAAGCTTTCTTT.

This clonotype has just a few counts. The rearrangement uses TRBV12-3 or TRBV12-4 and TRBJ1-2; D is uncertain. The CDR3 is 15 amino acids. The V gene lost 3 bases and the J gene lost 5 bases, with 16 bases spanning the gap. CDR3 sequence (DNA): TGTGCCAGCAGTTTGGCCTCGGGCAGGCGATATGGCTACACCTTC. Translation gives CASSLASGRRYGYTF.

Ten or more counts support this clonotype. The CDR3 nucleotides are TGTGCCAGCAGCGTAGAATGGGACTCCGTCTACGAGCAGTACTTC. This gives the protein CASSVEWDSVYEQYF. The genes are TRBV9 and TRBJ2-7, with D possibly TRBD2 on 6 matching bases. Germline V gene data show CDR1 as SGDLS and CDR2 as YYNGEE. The CDR3 contains 15 residues. The V end was cut by 0 bases, the J end by 3 bases, with 13 bases between.

This chain uses TRBV20-1 with TRBJ1-4; D is possibly TRBD1 (6 bases). Trimming left V 4 bases short and J 7 bases short, with 16 bases between. CDR1 is DFQATT and CDR2 is SNEGSKA in the germline V gene (reference sequence). The CDR3 totals 14 residues. The CDR3 region has the DNA TGCAGTGCTACCACGCGGGAGGGGGTTGAAAAACTGTTTTTT. It translates to CSATTREGVEKLFF.

V usage is TRBV11-2 and J usage is TRBJ1-6, with D perhaps matching TRBD1 (5 bases). This CDR3 comprises 14 residues. V was cut by 7 bases and J by 5 bases, with 12 bases left in between. CDR1 is SGHAT and CDR2 is FQNNGV in the germline V gene. CDR3 amino acids: CASTPAGHNSPLHF. The CDR3 DNA reads TGTGCCAGCACCCCGGCAGGGCATAATTCACCCCTCCACTTT.

V gene TRBV4-3 combines with J gene TRBJ2-6; D is unresolved. Deletions cut 1 base from V and 2 bases from J, with 6 bases between. This CDR3 contains 15 residues. CDR1 and CDR2 (germline): LGHNA, YSLEER. Written as DNA, the CDR3 is TGCGCCAGCAGCCAAGCCACGGCTGGGGCCAACGTCCTGACTTTC. Translating gives CASSQATAGANVLTF.

The chain couples TRBV20-1 to TRBJ2-7; 11 nucleotides match TRBD2. Germline V gene lookup returns CDR1 DFQATT and CDR2 SNEGSKA (reference sequence). CDR3 length: 15 residues. The V segment lost 6 bases and the J segment 2 bases; nucleotides outside the gene matches: 9. The CDR3 here is CSAPGLAANTYEQYF. CDR3 in DNA: TGCAGTGCCCCGGGACTAGCGGCAAATACCTACGAGCAGTACTTC.